This T cell receptor (beta chain) originates from a study of CD8+CD57+ T cells in acquired aplastic anemia. All patients picked for sequencing had shown, by flow cytometry, an expansion of CD8+CD57+ cells. Genomic DNA templated the TCR beta VDJ and CDR3 profiling. One entry per CDR3 protein results from TCRdb running MiXCR on the reads. This sample yields roughly 180,000 distinct CDR3 sequences, of which roughly 65% are seen a single time; approximately 40% belongs to the top ten. Germline CDR1 and CDR2: SQVTM and ANQGSEA. The V end lost 7 bases, the J end lost 5 bases, and 14 bases lay between the germline ends. This CDR3 is built from 12 residues.

The V and J genes are TRBV29-1 and TRBJ1-2; D unresolved. The sequenced material came from sorted CD4+, CD8+, or CD8+CD57+ T cells (not recorded which) from PBMCs. This sequence originates from a human donor with aplastic anemia. This CDR3 is CSAPVPPYGYTF. Here the CDR3 DNA reads TGCAGCGCCCCGGTCCCCCCATATGGCTACACCTTC. The full variable domain, in which reference TRBV29-1 and TRBJ1-2 provide the parts outside the CDR3, is SAVISQKPSRDICQRGTSLTIQCQVDSQVTMMFWYRQQPGQSLTLIATANQGSEATYESGFVIDKFPISRPNLTFSTLTVSNMSPEDSSIYLCSAPVPPYGYTFGSGTRLTVV.